This entry lists 32 T cell receptor beta chains sequenced from one sample in a study of technical replicates of blood from a few donors. Data came from immunoSEQ multiplex PCR; TCRdb stores just in-frame clones and leaves some out. The repertoire consists of some 50,000 clones, with about 93% occurring once and the leading ten covering roughly 0.22%. The sample was T cells isolated from PBMCs. The receptors shown here come from a human donor in good health.

The chain is built from TRBV7-9 and TRBJ1-6, with a tentative D call TRBD1 (6 bases). Germline loops: CDR1 SEHNR, CDR2 FQNEAQ (reference sequence). This CDR3 region has 14 residues. V was cut by 4 bases and J by 10 bases, with 14 bases left in between. CDR3 DNA: TGTGCCAGCAGCTATGAGGGGGGGAACTCACCCCTCCACTTT. Translating gives CASSYEGGNSPLHF.

The J gene is TRBJ1-1, the V gene TRBV5-1, with TRBD1 identical over 9 bases. J lost 6 bases, V lost 3 bases, and 6 bases had no gene match. Germline V lookup: CDR1 SGHRS, CDR2 YFSETQ. The CDR3 is made up of 14 amino acids. In DNA form, the CDR3 reads TGCGCCAGCAGCTCCGGGACAGGGTACTCTGAAGCTTTCTTT. Protein sequence: CASSSGTGYSEAFF.

In DNA form, the CDR3 reads TGTGCCAGCACGCCCCCCTCGGGGGGGCATGGCTACACCTTC. This codes for CASTPPSGGHGYTF. The chain has TRBV28 and TRBJ1-2; possible D gene TRBD1, 6 bases. Trimming removed 7 bases at V and 6 bases at J, with 18 bases between. Germline values: CDR1 MDHEN, CDR2 SYDVKM. This CDR3 spans 14 amino acids.

The chain is built from TRBV7-9 and TRBJ1-1, with D perhaps TRBD1 (6 bases). Germline assignment: CDR1 SEHNR and CDR2 FQNEAQ (reference sequence). Trimming left V 4 bases short and J 11 bases short, with 17 bases between. The CDR3 has 13 residues. The CDR3 spells CASSSSPRGEAFF. For the CDR3, the DNA is TGTGCCAGCAGCTCCTCCCCCAGGGGAGAGGCTTTCTTT.

V gene TRBV10-1 combines with J gene TRBJ2-5, with 11 bases lining up with TRBD1. The CDR3 is 15 amino acids. The ends lost 2 bases at V and 5 bases at J; junction bases unmatched: 4. Germline-derived CDR1 and CDR2 are WNHNN and SYGVQD (reference sequence). The CDR3 sequence: CASSEGTGGGETQYF. CDR3 nucleotide sequence: TGCGCCAGCAGTGAGGGGACAGGGGGAGGTGAGACCCAGTACTTC.

The chain has TRBV11-1 and TRBJ1-2, with a possible D match to TRBD1 (6 bases). This CDR3 has 19 amino acids. Germline V gives CDR1 SGHAT, CDR2 FQDESV (reference sequence). The V end lost 5 bases, the J end lost 1 base, and 26 bases lay between the germline ends. CDR3 sequence: CASSPTAWGWDTGNYGYTF. The CDR3 DNA is TGTGCCAGCAGCCCGACCGCCTGGGGGTGGGACACCGGTAACTATGGCTACACCTTC.

The CDR3 loop is CASSLGRVEKLFF. The CDR3 bases are TGTGCCAGCAGTTTGGGCAGGGTCGAAAAACTGTTTTTT. The chain recombines TRBV28 with TRBJ1-4; tentatively, D is TRBD1 (5 bases). This CDR3 comprises 13 residues. V was pared by 3 bases and J by 8 bases, with 10 bases between. The germline V gene has CDR1 MDHEN and CDR2 SYDVKM. The entire variable domain, with the rest obtained from reference TRBV28 and TRBJ1-4, is as follows: DVKVTQSSRYLVKRTGEKVFLECVQDMDHENMFWYRQDPGLGLRLIYFSYDVKMKEKGDIPEGYSVSREKKERFSLILESASTNQTSMYLCASSLGRVEKLFFGSGTQLSVL.

The chain couples TRBV7-6 to TRBJ2-3; D unresolved. Germline assignment: CDR1 SGHVS and CDR2 FNYEAQ. The CDR3 has 13 amino acids. The germline V and J ends were trimmed by 3 bases and 3 bases, with 7 bases remaining between them. The CDR3 nucleotides are TGTGCCAGCAGCTTCGCGAGGACAGATACGCAGTATTTT. Its protein is CASSFARTDTQYF.

CDR3 in amino acids: CASSYSSDGDGYTF. Written as DNA, the CDR3 is TGTGCCAGCAGTTACTCATCCGACGGGGATGGCTACACCTTC. The chain employs TRBV6-5 and TRBJ1-2; D call uncertain. From germline, CDR1 is MNHEY and CDR2 SVGAGI. This CDR3 has 14 amino acids. V lost 0 bases to trimming and J lost 6 bases, with 11 bases between them.

In this sample, this clone turned up a few times. The chain uses TRBV7-3 and TRBJ1-1; unclear D gene. V lost 2 bases, J lost 0 bases, and 4 bases lay in between. The CDR3 contains 13 residues. Per germline, CDR1 SGHTA and CDR2 FQGTGA. CDR3: CASSLSVNTEAFF. Here the CDR3 DNA reads TGTGCCAGCAGCTTATCGGTGAACACTGAAGCTTTCTTT.

The J gene is TRBJ2-7, the V gene TRBV5-1, with 9 bases fitting TRBD1. The germline CDR1 and CDR2 sequences are SGHRS and YFSETQ. The CDR3 is 12 amino acids. Germline trimming cut 4 bases from V and 9 bases from J; bases unmatched to any gene: 5. Here the CDR3 reads CASSSGGQGQYF. The CDR3 DNA reads TGCGCCAGCAGCAGTGGGGGACAGGGGCAGTACTTC. Full variable domain (outside the CDR3, taken from reference TRBV5-1 and TRBJ2-7): KAGVTQTPRYLIKTRGQQVTLSCSPISGHRSVSWYQQTPGQGLQFLFEYFSETQRNKGNFPGRFSGRQFSNSRSEMNVSTLELGDSALYLCASSSGGQGQYFGPGTRLTVT.

The chain links TRBV5-6 to TRBJ2-1, with 10 positions matching TRBD1. Germline CDR1 and CDR2: SGHDT and YYEEEE. J was trimmed by 8 bases and V by 4 bases; bases with no gene match: 15. The CDR3 covers 17 residues. CDR3 DNA: TGTGCCAGCAGCACAAGCCGCCGGGACAGGGGACGGGATGAGCAGTTCTTC. Translation: CASSTSRRDRGRDEQFF.

The rearrangement joins TRBV7-9 to TRBJ2-3, with 8 bases aligning to TRBD1. This CDR3 spans 15 amino acids. Germline V gene sequence: CDR1 SEHNR, CDR2 FQNEAQ (reference sequence). V dropped 0 bases and J dropped 2; count of bases not matched to a gene: 1. The CDR3 coding sequence is TGTGCCAGCAGCTTAGCGACAGGGGACACAGATACGCAGTATTTT. Residues: CASSLATGDTDTQYF.

The CDR3 DNA reads as TGTGCCACCAGCGGACAGCCACTTAAAGAGACCCAGTACTTC. Encoded protein: CATSGQPLKETQYF. The chain uses TRBV15 and TRBJ2-5, with a tentative D call TRBD1 (6 bases). The CDR3 has 14 residues. V lost 5 bases to trimming and J lost 3 bases, with 13 bases between them. Germline CDR1 LNHNV, CDR2 YYDKDF (reference sequence).

The rearrangement joins TRBV5-1 to TRBJ2-7; D may be TRBD1 (5 bases). This CDR3 is 14 amino acids long. Between the trimmed V and J ends, which lost 1 base and 0 bases, there was a span of 8 bases. Germline-derived CDR1 and CDR2 are SGHRS and YFSETQ. CDR3 region: CASSLTGASYEQYF. The CDR3 DNA is TGCGCCAGCAGCTTGACAGGAGCCTCCTACGAGCAGTACTTC.

This rearrangement joins TRBV28 to TRBJ1-5; 7 bases line up with TRBD1. Per germline, CDR1 MDHEN and CDR2 SYDVKM. J lost 0 bases, V lost 8 bases, and 13 bases had no gene match. This CDR3 contains 17 residues. CDR3 nucleotide sequence: TGTGCCAGCGTAAACCCGGGACAGAAGACTAGCAATCAGCCCCAGCATTTT. Amino acid sequence: CASVNPGQKTSNQPQHF.

The chain recombines TRBV10-3 with TRBJ1-5; TRBD1 aligns across 9 bases. The CDR3 covers 14 residues. CDR1 and CDR2 from the germline V gene are ENHRY and SYGVKD. Trimming at V came to 0 bases and at J to 6 bases, leaving 0 bases not matched to a gene. The CDR3 sequence: CAISESTGGQPQHF. In nucleotides, the CDR3 is TGTGCCATCAGTGAGTCGACAGGGGGTCAGCCCCAGCATTTT.

The chain uses TRBV7-9 and TRBJ2-4; 8 positions agree with TRBD1. J lost 1 base, V lost 7 bases, and 9 bases had no gene match. This CDR3 has 16 amino acids. CDR1 is SEHNR and CDR2 is FQNEAQ in the germline V gene (reference sequence). The CDR3 here is CASIPWQGAAKNIQYF. CDR3 in DNA: TGTGCCAGCATCCCGTGGCAGGGGGCGGCCAAAAACATTCAGTACTTC.

This clone was seen more than once but under ten times. V gene TRBV11-2 combines with J gene TRBJ1-2; weak D call: TRBD1 (6 bases). The germline V and J ends were trimmed by 2 bases and 7 bases, with 14 bases remaining between them. This CDR3 comprises 14 residues. CDR1 SGHAT and CDR2 FQNNGV come from the germline V gene. CDR3 nucleotide sequence: TGTGCCAGCAGCTTAAATGGCCAGGGGCCTGGCTACACCTTC. Its protein product is CASSLNGQGPGYTF.

This clone was detected once. The chain recombines TRBV28 with TRBJ2-7, with D possibly TRBD2 on 7 matching bases. V was trimmed by 3 bases and J by 5 bases, leaving 17 bases between them. CDR3 size: 15 residues. Germline CDR1 and CDR2: MDHEN and SYDVKM. The CDR3 is CASSLGSGGRNEQYF. CDR3 in DNA: TGTGCCAGCAGTTTGGGGTCCGGGGGGCGCAACGAGCAGTACTTC. Full variable domain (rest looked up from reference TRBV28 and TRBJ2-7): DVKVTQSSRYLVKRTGEKVFLECVQDMDHENMFWYRQDPGLGLRLIYFSYDVKMKEKGDIPEGYSVSREKKERFSLILESASTNQTSMYLCASSLGSGGRNEQYFGPGTRLTVT.

The gene calls are TRBV7-9 and TRBJ2-5; 8 bases align to TRBD1. The CDR3 is 15 amino acids. The ends lost 6 bases at V and 5 bases at J; junction bases unmatched: 11. The germline CDR1 and CDR2 sequences are SEHNR and FQNEAQ (reference sequence). CDR3 residues: CASSPSNRGWETQYF. The CDR3 DNA reads as TGTGCCAGCAGTCCCTCAAACAGGGGGTGGGAGACCCAGTACTTC.

The chain employs TRBV6-5 and TRBJ2-6; TRBD1 might be the D (6 bases). The CDR3 contains 16 residues. Germline assignment: CDR1 MNHEY and CDR2 SVGAGI. Between the trimmed V and J ends, which lost 2 bases and 0 bases, there was a span of 8 bases. The CDR3, as DNA: TGTGCCAGCAGTTACATGGACAGCTCTGGGGCCAACGTCCTGACTTTC. The encoded protein is CASSYMDSSGANVLTF.

The V call is TRBV15, the J call TRBJ1-4, with TRBD1 matching over 7 bases. The V and J ends lost 3 bases and 14 bases, in that order; junction bases with no gene match: 6. The CDR3 spans 12 residues. Per the germline V gene, CDR1 is LNHNV and CDR2 is YYDKDF (reference sequence). The DNA for the CDR3 is TGTGCCACCAGCAGTGCAGGGGGTGGGCTGTTTTTT. It codes for CATSSAGGGLFF.

The CDR3 bases are TGTGCCAGCAGCTTTAGGGCAGGGGGTGGGCCTGGAGAAAAACTGTTTTTT. Translated: CASSFRAGGGPGEKLFF. The chain employs TRBV11-3 and TRBJ1-4; 7 bases map to TRBD1. The germline gives CDR1 SGHNT, CDR2 YENEEA. CDR3 length equals 17 residues. After removal of 3 bases from V and 8 bases from J, the junction contained 15 bases not matched to a gene.

The chain is built from TRBV6-5 and TRBJ2-2; D unresolved. Deletions cut 5 bases from V and 4 bases from J, with 5 bases between. Looked up from germline, CDR1 is MNHEY and CDR2 is SVGAGI. The CDR3 spans 12 residues. The chain's CDR3 is CASSLSTGELFF. CDR3 coding DNA: TGTGCCAGCAGTCTGAGCACCGGGGAGCTGTTTTTT.

The chain employs TRBV6-6 and TRBJ2-5; a weak D match, TRBD1 (5 bases). CDR1 and CDR2 (germline): MNHNY, SVGAGI (reference sequence). V was shortened by 5 bases and J by 3 bases, with 13 bases between the two germline ends. There are 14 residues in the CDR3. The CDR3 DNA follows: TGTGCCAGCAGTCCTTCAGGGTTGAAAGAGACCCAGTACTTC. Amino acids: CASSPSGLKETQYF.

The chain has TRBV7-8 and TRBJ2-7; 8 bases line up with TRBD1. Germline loops: CDR1 SGHVS, CDR2 FQNEAQ. The CDR3 is made up of 14 amino acids. V lost 4 bases, J lost 3 bases, and 5 bases stayed unmatched. The CDR3 nucleotides are TGTGCCAGCAGCTCCCCGACAGGGGACTACGAGCAGTACTTC. Encoded protein: CASSSPTGDYEQYF.

The genes are TRBV7-8 and TRBJ1-2; perhaps TRBD1 as D (5 bases). The germline V gene has CDR1 SGHVS and CDR2 FQNEAQ. V lost 4 bases, J lost 7 bases, and 10 bases lay in between. The CDR3 is made up of 12 amino acids. CDR3 residues: CASSSFGGGYTF. In DNA, the CDR3 is TGTGCCAGCAGCTCGTTCGGGGGTGGCTACACCTTC.

The chain has TRBV14 and TRBJ2-7, with 9 bases that match TRBD1. With 4 bases clipped from V and 4 bases from J, the junction kept 8 bases outside the gene matches. CDR3 length equals 15 residues. Germline V gene lookup returns CDR1 SGHDN and CDR2 FVKESK. CDR3 amino acids: CASSRWGQGRYEQYF. CDR3 coding DNA: TGTGCCAGCAGCCGATGGGGACAGGGTCGGTACGAGCAGTACTTC.

The V call is TRBV6-5, the J call TRBJ2-1; TRBD2 aligns across 11 bases. V was pared by 4 bases and J by 3 bases, with 5 bases of the junction left unmatched. This CDR3 region has 16 residues. From germline, CDR1 is MNHEY and CDR2 SVGAGI. CDR3 in amino acids: CASSSLAGGFYNEQFF. CDR3 bases: TGTGCCAGCAGTTCCCTAGCGGGGGGATTCTACAATGAGCAGTTCTTC.

This clone was observed once. The chain uses TRBV5-1 and TRBJ2-5; unclear D gene. The germline V and J ends were trimmed by 1 base and 0 bases, with 7 bases remaining between them. The CDR3 consists of 14 residues. Germline values: CDR1 SGHRS, CDR2 YFSETQ. CDR3 nucleotides: TGCGCCAGCAGCTTGTCGGTAAACCAAGAGACCCAGTACTTC. It is translated as CASSLSVNQETQYF.

The chain recombines TRBV7-9 with TRBJ2-5; D is ambiguous. The V gene lost 1 base and the J gene lost 2 bases, with 8 bases spanning the gap. The CDR3 totals 14 residues. Germline loops: CDR1 SEHNR, CDR2 FQNEAQ (reference sequence). The DNA of the CDR3 is TGTGCCAGCAGCTTAGGAGACACGCAAGAGACCCAGTACTTC. It encodes CASSLGDTQETQYF.